This T cell receptor beta chain stems from a study of OX40 agonist ivuxolimab in advanced cancers. Study-level results: People who partly responded at 0.1-3.0 mg/kg had some of the least clonal expansion seen.

The V and J ends lost 2 bases and 7 bases respectively, with 10 bases between them. Germline CDR1 and CDR2: SGHRS and YFSETQ. The CDR3 length is 13 residues. Turning to this clone: Its target is unknown.

Profiling relied on immunoSEQ multiplex PCR, and the TCRdb table lists in-frame clones only, not all of them. The sample has 40,000 to 45,000 clones, approximately 83% seen once. The sequence came from an adult with an advanced solid tumor such as melanoma, head and neck, liver or kidney cancer. This chain joins TRBV5-1 and TRBJ2-1; D not resolved. Material: CD4+ or CD8+ T cells sorted from blood, obtained in a trial of the OX40 agonist ivuxolimab. The CDR3 region is CASSFPRSNEQFF. The CDR3 nucleotides are TGCGCCAGCAGCTTTCCTCGTTCTAATGAGCAGTTCTTC.